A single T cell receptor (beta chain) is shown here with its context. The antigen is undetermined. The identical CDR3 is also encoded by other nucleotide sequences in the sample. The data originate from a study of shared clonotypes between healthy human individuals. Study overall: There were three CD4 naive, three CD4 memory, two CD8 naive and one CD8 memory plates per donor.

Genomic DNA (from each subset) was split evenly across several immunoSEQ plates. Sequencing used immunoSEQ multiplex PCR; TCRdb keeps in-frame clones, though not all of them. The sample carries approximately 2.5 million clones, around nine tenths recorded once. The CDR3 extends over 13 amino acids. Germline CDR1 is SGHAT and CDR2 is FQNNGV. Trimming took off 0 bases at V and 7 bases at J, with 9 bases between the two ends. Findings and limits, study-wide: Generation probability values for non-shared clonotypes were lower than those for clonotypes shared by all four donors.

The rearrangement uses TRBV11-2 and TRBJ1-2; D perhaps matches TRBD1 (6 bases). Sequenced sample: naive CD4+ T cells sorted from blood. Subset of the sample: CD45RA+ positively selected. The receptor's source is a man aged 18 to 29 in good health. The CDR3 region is CASSLDRGAGYTF. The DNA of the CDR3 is TGTGCCAGCAGCTTAGACAGGGGCGCTGGCTACACCTTC.